This TCR beta chain was obtained from a study of cytomegalovirus exposure and HLA in healthy donors. This clone has only a few counts. Its antigen is unidentified. Although they were nominally healthy when sampled, donors likely had unrecorded immune exposures. Germline CDR1 reads SGHNT; CDR2 reads YYREEE (reference sequence). This CDR3 has 16 amino acids. V was pared by 2 bases and J by 5 bases, with 9 bases of the junction left unmatched. Notes on the study in general: TCR beta chain V- and J-gene trimming was linked, in a later analysis, to a missense variant in DCLRE1C. In a later analysis, HLA-C alleles had the fewest associated TCRs, DRB1 alleles the most. According to a later analysis, donors in an Asian-associated ancestry cluster reportedly had fewer N-insertions than the approximately 670-donor mean.

PCR employed 60 Vbeta and 13 Jbeta primers. Some clones are missing from TCRdb's copy, which holds only in-frame ones; the method was immunoSEQ multiplex PCR. The sample holds around 150,000 clones, 8.9% seen once. The sequence was collected from a woman aged 40-49 years in good health and CMV-seropositive. The chain combines TRBV5-4 with TRBJ2-3, with 9 bases aligning to TRBD2. Material: PBMCs. The CDR3 sequence: CASSLSGGGARDTQYF. CDR3 sequence (DNA): TGTGCCAGCAGCTTATCGGGCGGGGGGGCCCGAGATACGCAGTATTTT.